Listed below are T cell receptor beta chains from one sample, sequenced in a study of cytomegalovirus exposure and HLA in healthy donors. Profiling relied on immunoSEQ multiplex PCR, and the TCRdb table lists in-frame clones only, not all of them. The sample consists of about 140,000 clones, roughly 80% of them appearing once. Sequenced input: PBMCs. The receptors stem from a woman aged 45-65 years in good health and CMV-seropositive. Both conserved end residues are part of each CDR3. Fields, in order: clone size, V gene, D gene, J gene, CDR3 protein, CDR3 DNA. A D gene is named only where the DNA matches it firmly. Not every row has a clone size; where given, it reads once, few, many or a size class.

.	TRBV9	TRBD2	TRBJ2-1	CASSVGISGVYNEQFF	TGTGCCAGCAGCGTAGGTATTAGCGGGGTTTACAATGAGCAGTTCTTC
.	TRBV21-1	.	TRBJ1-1	CASSKESVQNTEAFF	TGTGCCAGCAGCAAAGAGTCAGTCCAGAACACTGAAGCTTTCTTT
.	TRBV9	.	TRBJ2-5	CASSVLGARQETQYF	TGTGCCAGCAGCGTCTTGGGGGCGCGTCAAGAGACCCAGTACTTC
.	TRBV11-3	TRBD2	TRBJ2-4	CASSLVAPPSGGSIVYIQYF	TGTGCCAGCAGCTTAGTAGCCCCTCCTAGCGGGGGTTCGATCGTATACATTCAGTACTTC
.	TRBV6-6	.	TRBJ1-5	CASSPQLSGQPQHF	TGTGCCAGCAGCCCCCAGCTTTCGGGTCAGCCCCAGCATTTT
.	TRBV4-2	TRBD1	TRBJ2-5	CASSQSIGQGETQYF	TGTGCCAGCAGCCAATCAATCGGACAGGGGGAGACCCAGTACTTC
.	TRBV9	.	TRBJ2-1	CASSSRRGGAYLYNEQFF	TGTGCCAGCAGCTCCCGCCGAGGGGGGGCTTATTTATACAATGAGCAGTTCTTC
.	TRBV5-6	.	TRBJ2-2	CASLTSNTGELFF	TGTGCCAGCCTCACTTCGAACACCGGGGAGCTGTTTTTT
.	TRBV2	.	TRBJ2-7	CASSADSPTLYEQYF	TGTGCCAGCAGCGCGGACTCTCCCACCCTCTACGAGCAGTACTTC
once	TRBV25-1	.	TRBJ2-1	CASLSLEQFF	TGTGCCAGCCTCAGTCTTGAGCAGTTCTTC